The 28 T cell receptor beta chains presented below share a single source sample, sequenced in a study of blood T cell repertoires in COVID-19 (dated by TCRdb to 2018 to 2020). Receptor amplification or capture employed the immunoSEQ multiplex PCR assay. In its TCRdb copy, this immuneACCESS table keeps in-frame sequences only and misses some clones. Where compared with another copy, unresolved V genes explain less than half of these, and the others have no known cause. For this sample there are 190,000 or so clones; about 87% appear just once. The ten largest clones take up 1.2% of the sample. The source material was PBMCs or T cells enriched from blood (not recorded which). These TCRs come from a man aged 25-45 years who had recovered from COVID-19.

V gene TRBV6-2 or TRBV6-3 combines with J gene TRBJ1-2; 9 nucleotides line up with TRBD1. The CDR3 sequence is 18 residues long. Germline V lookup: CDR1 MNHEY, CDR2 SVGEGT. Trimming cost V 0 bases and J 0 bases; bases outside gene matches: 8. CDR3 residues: CASSYSGTGTASNYGYTF. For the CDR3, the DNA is TGTGCCAGCAGTTACTCCGGGACAGGGACGGCATCTAACTATGGCTACACCTTC.

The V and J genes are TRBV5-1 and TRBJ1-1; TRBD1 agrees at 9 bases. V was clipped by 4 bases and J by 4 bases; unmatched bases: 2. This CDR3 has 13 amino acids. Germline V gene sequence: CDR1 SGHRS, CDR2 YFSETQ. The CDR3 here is CASSATGGTEAFF. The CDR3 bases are TGCGCCAGCAGCGCGACAGGGGGCACTGAAGCTTTCTTT.

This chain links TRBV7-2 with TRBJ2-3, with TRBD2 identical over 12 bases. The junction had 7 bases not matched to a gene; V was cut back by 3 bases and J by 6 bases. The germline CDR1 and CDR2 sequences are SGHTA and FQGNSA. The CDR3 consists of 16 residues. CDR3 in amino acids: CASSFAASGGADTQYF. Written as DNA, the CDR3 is TGTGCCAGCAGCTTCGCCGCTAGCGGGGGGGCTGATACGCAGTATTTT.

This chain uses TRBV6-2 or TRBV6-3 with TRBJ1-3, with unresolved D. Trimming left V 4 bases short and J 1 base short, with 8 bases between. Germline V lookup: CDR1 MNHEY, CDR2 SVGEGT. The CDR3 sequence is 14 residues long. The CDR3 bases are TGTGCCAGCAGTTCGAGGGATTCTGGAAACACCATATATTTT. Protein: CASSSRDSGNTIYF.

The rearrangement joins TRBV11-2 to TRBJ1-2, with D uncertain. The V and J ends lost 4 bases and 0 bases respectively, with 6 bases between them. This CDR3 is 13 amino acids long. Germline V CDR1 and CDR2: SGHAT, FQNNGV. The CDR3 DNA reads TGTGCCAGCAGCTCAGCGCCTAACTATGGCTACACCTTC. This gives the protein CASSSAPNYGYTF.

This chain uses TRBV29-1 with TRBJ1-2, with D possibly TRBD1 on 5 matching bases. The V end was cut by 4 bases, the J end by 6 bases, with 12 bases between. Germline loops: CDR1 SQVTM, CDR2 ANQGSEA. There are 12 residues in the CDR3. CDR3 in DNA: TGCAGCGTTGGCCCCGACAGTCATGGCTACACCTTC. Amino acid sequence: CSVGPDSHGYTF.

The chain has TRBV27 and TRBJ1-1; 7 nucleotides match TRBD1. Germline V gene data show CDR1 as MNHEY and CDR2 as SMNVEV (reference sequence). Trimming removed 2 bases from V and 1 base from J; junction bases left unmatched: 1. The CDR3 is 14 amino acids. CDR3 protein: CASSLKGANTEAFF. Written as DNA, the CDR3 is TGTGCCAGCAGTTTAAAGGGGGCGAACACTGAAGCTTTCTTT.

CDR3 in amino acids: CASSESLAKNIQYF. The CDR3 nucleotides read TGCGCCAGCAGTGAGTCACTAGCCAAAAACATTCAGTACTTC. The chain combines TRBV10-1 with TRBJ2-4; D call uncertain. The CDR3 loop spans 14 amino acids. CDR1 WNHNN and CDR2 SYGVQD come from the germline V gene (reference sequence). The V and J ends lost 0 bases and 0 bases respectively, with 3 bases between them.

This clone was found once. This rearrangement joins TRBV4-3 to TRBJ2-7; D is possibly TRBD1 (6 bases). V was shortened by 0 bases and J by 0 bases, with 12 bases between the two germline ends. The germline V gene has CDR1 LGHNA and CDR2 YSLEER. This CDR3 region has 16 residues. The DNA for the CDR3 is TGCGCCAGCAGCCAAGATTCCCCAGGGGACTCCTACGAGCAGTACTTC. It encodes CASSQDSPGDSYEQYF.

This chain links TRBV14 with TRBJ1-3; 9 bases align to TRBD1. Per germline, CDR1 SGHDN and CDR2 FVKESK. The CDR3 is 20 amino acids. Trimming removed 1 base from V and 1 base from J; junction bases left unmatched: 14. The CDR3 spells CASSQGDRAVVSLSGNTIYF. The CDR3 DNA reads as TGTGCCAGCAGCCAAGGGGACAGGGCGGTGGTTAGTTTATCTGGAAACACCATATATTTT.

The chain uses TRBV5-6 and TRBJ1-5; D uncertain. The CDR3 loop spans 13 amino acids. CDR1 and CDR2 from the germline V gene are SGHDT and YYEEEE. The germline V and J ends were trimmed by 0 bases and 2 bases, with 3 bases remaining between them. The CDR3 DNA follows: TGTGCCAGCAGCTTGGCGGGCAATCAGCCCCAGCATTTT. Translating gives CASSLAGNQPQHF.

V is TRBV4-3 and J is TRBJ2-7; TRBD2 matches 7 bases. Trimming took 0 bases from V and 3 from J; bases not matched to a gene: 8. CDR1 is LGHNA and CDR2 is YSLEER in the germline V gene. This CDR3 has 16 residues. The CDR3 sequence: CASSQDLGGDLYEQYF. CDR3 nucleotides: TGCGCCAGCAGCCAAGATCTGGGGGGGGACCTCTACGAGCAGTACTTC.

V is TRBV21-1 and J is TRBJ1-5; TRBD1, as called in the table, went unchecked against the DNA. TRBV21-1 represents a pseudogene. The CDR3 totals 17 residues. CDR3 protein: CASNHTDSRISNQPQHF. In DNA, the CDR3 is TGTGCCAGCAACCATACGGACAGTCGGATTAGCAATCAGCCCCAGCATTTT.

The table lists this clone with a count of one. The CDR3 DNA is TGTGCCAGCAGCGGGGCTGGGACACGTTTTACAGATACGCAGTATTTT. It yields the protein CASSGAGTRFTDTQYF. This rearrangement joins TRBV3-1 (or the pseudogene TRBV3-2) to TRBJ2-3, with D perhaps matching TRBD1 (6 bases). Trimming left V 5 bases short and J 3 bases short, with 18 bases between. This CDR3 is built from 16 residues. Germline CDR1 reads LGHDT; CDR2 reads YNNKEL (reference sequence).

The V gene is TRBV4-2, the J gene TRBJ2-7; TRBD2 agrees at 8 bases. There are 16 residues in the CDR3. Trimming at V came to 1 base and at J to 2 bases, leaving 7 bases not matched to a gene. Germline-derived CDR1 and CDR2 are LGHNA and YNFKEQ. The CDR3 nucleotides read TGTGCCAGCAGCCAAGTTAGCGGGGAGACCCCCTACGAGCAGTACTTC. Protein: CASSQVSGETPYEQYF.

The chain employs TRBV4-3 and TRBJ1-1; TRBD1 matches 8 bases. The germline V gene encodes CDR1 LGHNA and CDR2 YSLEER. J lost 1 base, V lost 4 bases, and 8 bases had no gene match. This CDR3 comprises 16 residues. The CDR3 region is CASSRAGTGGNTEAFF. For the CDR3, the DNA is TGCGCCAGCAGCCGAGCCGGGACAGGCGGGAACACTGAAGCTTTCTTT.

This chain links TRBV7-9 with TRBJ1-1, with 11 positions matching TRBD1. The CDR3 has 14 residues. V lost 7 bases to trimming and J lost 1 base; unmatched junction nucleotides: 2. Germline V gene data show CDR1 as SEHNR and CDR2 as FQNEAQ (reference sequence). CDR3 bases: TGTGCCAGCATAGGGACAGGGGGGAACACTGAAGCTTTCTTT. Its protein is CASIGTGGNTEAFF.

CDR3 bases: TGTGCCAGCAGTGACACAGGGGGGAGCTCCTACAATGAGCAGTTCTTC. Translated: CASSDTGGSSYNEQFF. The chain has TRBV6-4 and TRBJ2-1, with 8 bases fitting TRBD1. CDR1 is MRHNA and CDR2 is SNTAGT in the germline V gene. V dropped 2 bases and J dropped 0; count of bases not matched to a gene: 3. This CDR3 comprises 16 residues.

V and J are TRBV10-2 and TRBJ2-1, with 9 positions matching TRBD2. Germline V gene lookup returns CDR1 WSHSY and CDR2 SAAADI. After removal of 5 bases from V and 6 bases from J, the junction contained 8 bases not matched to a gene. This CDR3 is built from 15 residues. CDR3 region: CASSSSGANRNEQFF. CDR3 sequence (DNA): TGCGCCAGCAGTTCTAGCGGGGCGAACCGCAATGAGCAGTTCTTC.

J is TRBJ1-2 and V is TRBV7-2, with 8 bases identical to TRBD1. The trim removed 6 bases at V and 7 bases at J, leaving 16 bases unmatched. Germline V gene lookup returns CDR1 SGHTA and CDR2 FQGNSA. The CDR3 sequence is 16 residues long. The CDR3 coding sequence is TGTGCCAGCAGTCGATACAACGGACAGGGATGGTCTGGCTACACCTTC. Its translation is CASSRYNGQGWSGYTF.

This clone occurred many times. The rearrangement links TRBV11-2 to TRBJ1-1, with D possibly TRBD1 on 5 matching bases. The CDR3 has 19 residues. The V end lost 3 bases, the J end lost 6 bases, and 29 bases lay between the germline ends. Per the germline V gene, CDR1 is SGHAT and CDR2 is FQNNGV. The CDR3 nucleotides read TGTGCCAGCAGCTTCCGGTCTGGGGGGTTGGTGAAGCCTAAGGCTGAAGCTTTCTTT. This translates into CASSFRSGGLVKPKAEAFF.

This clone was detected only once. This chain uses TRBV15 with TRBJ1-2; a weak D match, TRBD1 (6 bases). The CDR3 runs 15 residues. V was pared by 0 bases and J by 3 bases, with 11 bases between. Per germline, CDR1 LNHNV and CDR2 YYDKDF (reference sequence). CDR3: CATSRDSGGYYGYTF. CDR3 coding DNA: TGTGCCACCAGCAGAGATTCTGGGGGCTACTATGGCTACACCTTC.

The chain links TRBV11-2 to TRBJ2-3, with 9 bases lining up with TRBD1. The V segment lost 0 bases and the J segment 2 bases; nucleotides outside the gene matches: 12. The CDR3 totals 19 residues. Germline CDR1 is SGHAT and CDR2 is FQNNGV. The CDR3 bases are TGTGCCAGCAGCTTAGATCGTCATTTGGGGACAGGGTCCACAGATACGCAGTATTTT. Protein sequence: CASSLDRHLGTGSTDTQYF.

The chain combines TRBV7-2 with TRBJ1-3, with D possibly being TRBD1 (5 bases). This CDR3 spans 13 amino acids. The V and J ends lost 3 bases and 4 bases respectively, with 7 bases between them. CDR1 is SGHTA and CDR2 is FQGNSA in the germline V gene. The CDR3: CASSLQGGNTIYF. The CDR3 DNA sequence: TGTGCCAGCAGCTTGCAGGGAGGAAACACCATATATTTT.

The CDR3 sequence: CSVALAGEQETQYF. CDR3 in DNA: TGCAGCGTTGCCCTAGCGGGGGAACAAGAGACCCAGTACTTC. The rearrangement uses TRBV29-1 and TRBJ2-5, with 10 bases aligning to TRBD2. V was clipped by 4 bases and J by 2 bases; unmatched bases: 4. The germline CDR1 and CDR2 sequences are SQVTM and ANQGSEA. The CDR3 totals 14 residues. The full variable domain, rest sourced from reference TRBV29-1 and TRBJ2-5, is SAVISQKPSRDICQRGTSLTIQCQVDSQVTMMFWYRQQPGQSLTLIATANQGSEATYESGFVIDKFPISRPNLTFSTLTVSNMSPEDSSIYLCSVALAGEQETQYFGPGTRLLVL.

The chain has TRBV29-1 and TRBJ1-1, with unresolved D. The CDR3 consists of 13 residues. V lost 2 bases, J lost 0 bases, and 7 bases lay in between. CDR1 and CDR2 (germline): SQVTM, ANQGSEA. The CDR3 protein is CSVESRLNTEAFF. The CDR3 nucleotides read TGCAGCGTTGAAAGCAGGTTGAACACTGAAGCTTTCTTT.

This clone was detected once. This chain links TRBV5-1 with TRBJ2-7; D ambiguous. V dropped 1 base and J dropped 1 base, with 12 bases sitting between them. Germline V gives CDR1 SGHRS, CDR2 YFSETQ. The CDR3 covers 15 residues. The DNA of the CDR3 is TGCGCCAGCAGCTTGAGTCCCGGTGCTTCCTACGAGCAGTACTTC. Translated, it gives CASSLSPGASYEQYF.

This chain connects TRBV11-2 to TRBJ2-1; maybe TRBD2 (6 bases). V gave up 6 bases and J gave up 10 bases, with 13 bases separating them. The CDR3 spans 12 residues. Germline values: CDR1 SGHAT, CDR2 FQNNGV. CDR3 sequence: CASRRDFREQFF. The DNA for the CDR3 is TGTGCCAGCAGAAGGGACTTCAGGGAGCAGTTCTTC.